The present T cell receptor beta chain was sequenced within a study of CD8+ T cells in alopecia areata. Study details: The drug, oral tofacitinib, was given to treated patients at 5 to 10 mg twice daily.

Treatment of the sample: oral pan-JAK inhibitor, 5-10 mg twice daily. Isolated RNA was reverse transcribed into cDNA used as the sequencing template. Here immunoSEQ multiplex PCR was the method, and the copy in TCRdb shows in-frame clones only, minus some. The sample includes fewer than 150,000 clones, roughly 56% of them seen just once. Germline V CDR1 and CDR2: SGHNT, YYREEE (reference sequence). V was clipped by 3 bases and J by 4 bases, with 8 bases between them. This CDR3 contains 13 residues. General study points: Across lesional scalp, and particularly alopecia totalis/universalis, clonality surpassed that of normal scalp. Scalp sequencing also captures normal skin's resident alphabeta T cells. On tofacitinib, scalp and blood still held many of the expanded lesional clones.

This clone was observed once. Antigen unknown. The receptor was derived from a human donor with alopecia areata. This specimen was CD4+ T cells sorted from blood, taken at week 24, from a patient treated with tofacitinib. The V call is TRBV5-4, the J call TRBJ2-4; D perhaps matches TRBD2 (6 bases). CDR3 nucleotide sequence: TGTGCCAGCAGCTATGGGGGGAAAAACATTCAGTACTTC. Translated: CASSYGGKNIQYF.